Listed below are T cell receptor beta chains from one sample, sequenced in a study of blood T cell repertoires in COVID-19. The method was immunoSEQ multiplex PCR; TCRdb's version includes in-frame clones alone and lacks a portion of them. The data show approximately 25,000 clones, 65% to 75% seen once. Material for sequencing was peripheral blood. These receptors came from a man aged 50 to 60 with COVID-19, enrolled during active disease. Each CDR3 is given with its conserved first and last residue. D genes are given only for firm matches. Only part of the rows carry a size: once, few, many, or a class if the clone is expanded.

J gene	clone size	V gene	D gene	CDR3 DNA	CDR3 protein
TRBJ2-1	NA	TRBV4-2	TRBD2	TGTGCCAGCAGACAGGGACTAGCGGGGGGGCCGGGATGGGGTGAGCAGTTCTTC	CASRQGLAGGPGWGEQFF
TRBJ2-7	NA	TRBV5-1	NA	TGCGCCAGCAGCTTGGACAGGGCGAACGAGCAGTACTTC	CASSLDRANEQYF
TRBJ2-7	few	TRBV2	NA	TGTGCCAGCAGTGAGAGGAAGTCCAGCTCCTACGAGCAGTACTTC	CASSERKSSSYEQYF
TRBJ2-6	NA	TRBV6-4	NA	TGTGCCAGCAGTGGGGGAACAGGATTTGGGGCCAACGTCCTGACTTTC	CASSGGTGFGANVLTF
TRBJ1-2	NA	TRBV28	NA	TGTGCCAGCAGTTTAATGGGCAGGGCCTCTAACTATGGCTACACCTTC	CASSLMGRASNYGYTF
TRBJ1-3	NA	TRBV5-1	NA	TGCGCCAGCAGCTTGTCCAACAGGGCCGACTCTGGAAACACCATATATTTT	CASSLSNRADSGNTIYF
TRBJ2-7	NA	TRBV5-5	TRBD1	TGTGCCAGCAGCCAAATTTACGGGACAGGAGGTTCCTACGAGCAGTACTTC	CASSQIYGTGGSYEQYF
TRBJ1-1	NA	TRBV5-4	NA	TGTGCCAGCAGCTTGAGCCAGGACACTGAAGCTTTCTTT	CASSLSQDTEAFF
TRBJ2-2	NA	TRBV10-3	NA	TGTGCCATCAGTGACACAAGGAACACCGGGGAGCTGTTTTTT	CAISDTRNTGELFF
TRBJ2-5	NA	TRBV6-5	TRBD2	TGTGCCAGCAGCCGGGACTATAAGAAGACCCAGTACTTC	CASSRDYKKTQYF
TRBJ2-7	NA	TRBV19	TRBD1	TGTGCCAGTAGTATGGTTTCGGGACAGGGGTTACGCGAGCAGTACTTC	CASSMVSGQGLREQYF
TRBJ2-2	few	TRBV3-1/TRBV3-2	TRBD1	TGTGCCAGCAGCCAAGGGACAGGGCTGGCCGGGGAGCTGTTTTTT	CASSQGTGLAGELFF
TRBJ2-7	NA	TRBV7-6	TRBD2	TGTGCCAGCAGCCCTTCGCGGGGGGGCGCATACGAGCAGTACTTC	CASSPSRGGAYEQYF
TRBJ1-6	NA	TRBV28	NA	TGTGCCAGCAGTCCGCCAGGGGACTCACCCCTCCACTTT	CASSPPGDSPLHF
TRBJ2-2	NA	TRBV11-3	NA	TGTGCCAGCAGCTACCGACTGAAATTCACCGGGGAGCTGTTTTTT	CASSYRLKFTGELFF
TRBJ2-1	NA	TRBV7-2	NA	TGTGCCAGCAGCTTAGGACTCGCTACCTACAATGAGCAGTTCTTC	CASSLGLATYNEQFF